This is a list of T cell receptor beta chains from one sample in a study of tumor-infiltrating lymphocytes in primary liver carcinoma. TCRdb used MiXCR to reprocess the multiplex PCR reads, holding one entry per CDR3 protein. This table holds about 200,000 distinct CDR3 sequences, about two thirds found once. The sample was peripheral blood. The receptors were gathered from a woman in her sixties or seventies with primary liver carcinoma and hepatitis B virus infection. CDR3s include the opening cysteine and the closing phenylalanine or tryptophan. A D gene is named only where the DNA matches it firmly. Some rows mark clone size as missing; the rest say once, few, many or name a class of expanded clone.

DNA | CDR3 | size | V | D | J
TGTACCAGTAGCCAAGGAAGCGGACAGGGGAACACTGAAGCTTTCTTT | CTSSQGSGQGNTEAFF | - | TRBV4-2 | TRBD1 | TRBJ1-1
TGTACCAGCAGCTTAGCGGGACAACATTACGCTTTCTTT | CTSSLAGQHYAFF | once | TRBV11-2 | - | TRBJ1-1
TGTGCCACCATACAGGGTACCTCTGGGGACACCATATATTTT | CATIQGTSGDTIYF | - | TRBV12-3/TRBV12-4 | - | TRBJ1-3
TGCGCCAGCAGCCAAGACATGGATACGCAGTATTTT | CASSQDMDTQYF | few | TRBV4-1 | - | TRBJ2-3
TGTGCCAGTAGCCCCAGGACGGGAGTGGACACTGAAGCTTTCTTT | CASSPRTGVDTEAFF | - | TRBV11-2 | - | TRBJ1-1
TGCGACAGCAGCCAAGTTGTTAACAGCGGGCCCCAGCATTTT | CDSSQVVNSGPQHF | - | TRBV4-1 | - | TRBJ1-5
TGCGCCAGCAACCAAGTCCAGGTTAGCTCCTACGAGCAGTACTTC | CASNQVQVSSYEQYF | - | TRBV4-1 | - | TRBJ2-7
TGTGCCAGCAGCTTACAATCCCCAGGGGGCCCTCTTAACTATGGCTACACCTTC | CASSLQSPGGPLNYGYTF | - | TRBV11-2 | TRBD1 | TRBJ1-2
TGTGCCAGCAGCCCCCCCGCCGAGACTAGCGGGGCCCCTACCAAAAACATTCAGTACTTC | CASSPPAETSGAPTKNIQYF | - | TRBV11-2 | TRBD2 | TRBJ2-4
TGTGCCATCAGCTCCGGGACTAGCGAGACAGATACGCAGTATTTT | CAISSGTSETDTQYF | few | TRBV10-3 | TRBD2 | TRBJ2-3
TGTGCCAACAGTCTGGACAGGTCCAGCTCCTACGAGCAGTATTTC | CANSLDRSSSYEQYF | - | TRBV12-3/TRBV12-4 | TRBD1 | TRBJ2-7
TGTACCAGCAGTTTAGCCCAGGACGGGGGGCAGTTCTTC | CTSSLAQDGGQFF | - | TRBV12-3/TRBV12-4 | - | TRBJ2-1
TGTGCCAGCAGCTTTGGGGGAATGGGGTTTGAGCAGTTCTTC | CASSFGGMGFEQFF | - | TRBV7-9 | - | TRBJ2-1
TGTCCCAGCAGCTATACTAGCGCCTACGAGCAGTACTTC | CPSSYTSAYEQYF | - | TRBV7-8 | TRBD2 | TRBJ2-7
TGTGCCAGCGGAACAGGGGGTCGAGGAGGAAACACCATATATTTT | CASGTGGRGGNTIYF | few | TRBV28 | TRBD1 | TRBJ1-3
TGTGCCAGCAGCTCTCTGGGGGGCTGGAAGGCCTACGAGCAGTACTTC | CASSSLGGWKAYEQYF | many | TRBV11-2 | - | TRBJ2-7
- | CSVAQGALETQYF | - | TRBV29-1 | - | TRBJ2-5
TGCAGGGTGAACGGGGGGAACACTAACTATGGCCACACCTTC | CRVNGGNTNYGHTF | - | TRBV29-1 | - | TRBJ1-2
TGTGCCAGCAGCTCGCTCCCTGGGGGGGGCTATGGCTACACCTTC | CASSSLPGGGYGYTF | many | TRBV11-3 | - | TRBJ1-2